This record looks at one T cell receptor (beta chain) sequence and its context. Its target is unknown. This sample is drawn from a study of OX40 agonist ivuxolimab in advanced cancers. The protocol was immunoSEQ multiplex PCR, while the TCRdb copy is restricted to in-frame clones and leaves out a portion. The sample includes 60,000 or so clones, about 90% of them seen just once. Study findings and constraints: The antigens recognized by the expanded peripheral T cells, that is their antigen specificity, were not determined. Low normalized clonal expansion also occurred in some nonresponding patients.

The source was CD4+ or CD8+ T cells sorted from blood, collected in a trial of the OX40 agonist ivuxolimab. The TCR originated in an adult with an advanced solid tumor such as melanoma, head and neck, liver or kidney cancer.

The CDR3 spells CASSLVVSRGYTF. CDR3 in DNA: TGTGCCAGCAGCCTAGTCGTTAGTAGGGGCTACACCTTC. This sequence joins TRBV28 and TRBJ1-2; D not certain. This CDR3 is 13 amino acids long. V gave up 6 bases and J gave up 8 bases, with 16 bases separating them. The germline V gene encodes CDR1 MDHEN and CDR2 SYDVKM.